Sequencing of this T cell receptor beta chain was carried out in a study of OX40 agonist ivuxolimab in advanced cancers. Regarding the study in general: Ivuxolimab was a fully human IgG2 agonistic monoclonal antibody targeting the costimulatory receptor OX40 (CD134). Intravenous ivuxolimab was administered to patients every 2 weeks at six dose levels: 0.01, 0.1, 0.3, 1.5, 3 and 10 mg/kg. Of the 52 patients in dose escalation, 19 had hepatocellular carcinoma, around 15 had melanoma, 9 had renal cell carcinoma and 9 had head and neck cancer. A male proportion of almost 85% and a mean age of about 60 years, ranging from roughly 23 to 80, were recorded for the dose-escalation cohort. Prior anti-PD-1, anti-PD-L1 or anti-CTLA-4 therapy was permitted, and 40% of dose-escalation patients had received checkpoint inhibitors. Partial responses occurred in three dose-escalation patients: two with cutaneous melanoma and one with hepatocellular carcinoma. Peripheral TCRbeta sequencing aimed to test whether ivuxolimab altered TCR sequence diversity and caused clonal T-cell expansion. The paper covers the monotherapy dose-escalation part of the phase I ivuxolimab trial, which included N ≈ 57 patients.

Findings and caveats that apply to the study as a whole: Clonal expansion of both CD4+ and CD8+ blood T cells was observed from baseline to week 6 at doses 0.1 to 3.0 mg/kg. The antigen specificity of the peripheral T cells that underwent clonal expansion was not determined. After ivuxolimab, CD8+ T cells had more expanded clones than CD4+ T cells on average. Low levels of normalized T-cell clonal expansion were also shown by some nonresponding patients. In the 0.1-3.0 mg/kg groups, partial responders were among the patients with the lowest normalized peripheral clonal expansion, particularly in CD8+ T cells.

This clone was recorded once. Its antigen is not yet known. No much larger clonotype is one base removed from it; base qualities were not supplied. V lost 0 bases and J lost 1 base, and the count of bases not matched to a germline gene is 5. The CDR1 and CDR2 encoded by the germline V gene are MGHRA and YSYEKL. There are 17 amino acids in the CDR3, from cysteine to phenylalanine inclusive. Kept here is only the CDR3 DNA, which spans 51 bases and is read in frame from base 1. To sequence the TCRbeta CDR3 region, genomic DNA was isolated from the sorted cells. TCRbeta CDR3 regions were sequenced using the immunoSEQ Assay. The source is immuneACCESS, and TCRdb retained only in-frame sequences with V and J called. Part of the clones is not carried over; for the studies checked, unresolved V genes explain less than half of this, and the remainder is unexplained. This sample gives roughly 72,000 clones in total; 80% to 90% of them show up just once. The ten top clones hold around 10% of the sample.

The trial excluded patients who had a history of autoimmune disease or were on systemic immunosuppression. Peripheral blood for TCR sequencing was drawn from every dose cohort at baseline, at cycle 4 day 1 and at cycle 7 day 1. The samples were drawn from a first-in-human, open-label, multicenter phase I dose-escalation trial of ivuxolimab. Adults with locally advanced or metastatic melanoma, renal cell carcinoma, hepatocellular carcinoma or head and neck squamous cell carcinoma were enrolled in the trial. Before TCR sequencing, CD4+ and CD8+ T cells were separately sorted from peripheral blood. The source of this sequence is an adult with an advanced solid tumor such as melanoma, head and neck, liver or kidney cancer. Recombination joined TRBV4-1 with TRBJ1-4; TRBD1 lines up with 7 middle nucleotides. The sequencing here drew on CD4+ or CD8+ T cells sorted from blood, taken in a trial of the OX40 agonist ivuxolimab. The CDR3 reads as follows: CASSQDGGQRTNEKLFF. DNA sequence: TGCGCCAGCAGCCAAGATGGGGGACAGCGAACTAATGAAAAACTGTTTTTT.